The 8 T cell receptor beta chains below come from one sample, sequenced in a study of cytomegalovirus exposure and HLA in healthy donors. Vbeta (60) and Jbeta (13) primers were used in the PCR. Method: immunoSEQ multiplex PCR; TCRdb's copy keeps in-frame clones and lacks some. The table includes approximately 150,000 clones, around four fifths detected once. The specimen sequenced was PBMCs. Receptor source: a male donor in good health and CMV-seropositive.

This clone occurred once. The chain employs TRBV30 and TRBJ1-3; D uncertain. Germline CDR1 reads GTSNPN; CDR2 reads SVGIG (reference sequence). Trimming removed 0 bases from V and 2 bases from J, with 23 bases in between. The CDR3 is 19 amino acids. As DNA, the CDR3 is TGTGCCTGGAGTGTTAGTCCCGTGGGCCCGGAGGTACCTGGAAACACCATATATTTT. This encodes CAWSVSPVGPEVPGNTIYF. Drawing the rest from reference TRBV30 and TRBJ1-3, the complete variable domain is SQTIHQWPATLVQPVGSPLSLECTVEGTSNPNLYWYRQAAGRGLQLLFYSVGIGQISSEVPQNLSASRPQDRQFILSSKKLLLSDSGFYLCAWSVSPVGPEVPGNTIYFGEGSWLTVV.

This clone was detected only once. This chain links TRBV12-5 with TRBJ2-7, with 10 nucleotides matching TRBD2. The CDR3 is 16 amino acids. Per the germline V gene, CDR1 is LGHNT and CDR2 is FRNRAP. The V gene end was trimmed by 2 bases and the J gene end by 3 bases; junction bases not matched to a gene: 7. This CDR3 reads CASGLQNLAGVYEQYF. The CDR3 DNA follows: TGTGCTAGTGGTTTGCAAAATCTAGCGGGGGTCTACGAGCAGTACTTC.

This chain connects TRBV5-4 to TRBJ2-3; 7 bases map to TRBD1. V lost 0 bases and J lost 2; bases outside the gene matches: 3. The CDR3 loop spans 15 amino acids. Germline V lookup: CDR1 SGHNT, CDR2 YYREEE (reference sequence). The CDR3 bases are TGTGCCAGCAGCTTGGTTACAGGGGCCACAGATACGCAGTATTTT. This translates into CASSLVTGATDTQYF. The variable domain in full, completed from reference TRBV5-4 and TRBJ2-3, reads ETGVTQSPTHLIKTRGQQVTLRCSSQSGHNTVSWYQQALGQGPQFIFQYYREEENGRGNFPPRFSGLQFPNYSSELNVNALELDDSALYLCASSLVTGATDTQYFGPGTRLTVL.

Points on this clone: The junction and the germline gene differ at one end; a read error may be behind it. This chain uses TRBV7-9 with TRBJ2-7; 9 nucleotides agree with TRBD2. Germline CDR1 and CDR2: SEHNR and FQNEAQ (reference sequence). The CDR3 contains 15 residues. The DNA of the CDR3 is TGTTCCAGCAGCTTAAGCGGGGGGTTTACCTACGAGCAGTACTTC. As protein: CSSSLSGGFTYEQYF.

The gene calls are TRBV4-1 and TRBJ2-6, with a weak D call TRBD2 (5 bases). V lost 1 base and J lost 0, with 13 bases in between. The CDR3 contains 18 residues. The germline gives CDR1 MGHRA, CDR2 YSYEKL. The CDR3: CASSQGPIASSGANVLTF. The DNA for the CDR3 is TGCGCCAGCAGCCAAGGCCCCATAGCGAGCTCTGGGGCCAACGTCCTGACTTTC.

The chain uses TRBV5-1 and TRBJ2-2; D possibly corresponds to TRBD2 (6 bases). The germline CDR1 and CDR2 sequences are SGHRS and YFSETQ. V lost 1 base and J 1 base, leaving 17 bases between the germline ends. This CDR3 is 18 amino acids long. The CDR3 loop reads CASSLSSSGVMNTGELFF. The CDR3 DNA follows: TGCGCCAGCAGCTTGTCCTCTTCGGGGGTTATGAACACCGGGGAGCTGTTTTTT. The entire variable domain, with the rest obtained from reference TRBV5-1 and TRBJ2-2, is as follows: KAGVTQTPRYLIKTRGQQVTLSCSPISGHRSVSWYQQTPGQGLQFLFEYFSETQRNKGNFPGRFSGRQFSNSRSEMNVSTLELGDSALYLCASSLSSSGVMNTGELFFGEGSRLTVL.

This clone has more than one count but fewer than ten. The chain employs TRBV5-1 and TRBJ1-2; no reliable D call. The CDR3 consists of 13 residues. Germline CDR1 is SGHRS and CDR2 is YFSETQ. V lost 0 bases to trimming and J lost 6 bases, with 9 bases between them. The CDR3 here is CASSLAGEDGYTF. For the CDR3, the DNA is TGCGCCAGCAGCTTGGCCGGGGAAGATGGCTACACCTTC. Full variable domain (missing parts from reference TRBV5-1 and TRBJ1-2): KAGVTQTPRYLIKTRGQQVTLSCSPISGHRSVSWYQQTPGQGLQFLFEYFSETQRNKGNFPGRFSGRQFSNSRSEMNVSTLELGDSALYLCASSLAGEDGYTFGSGTRLTVV.

Only a few counts were recorded for this clone. The chain carries TRBV15 and TRBJ1-5; 7 bases are a match to TRBD1. CDR3 length: 16 residues. With V trimmed by 0 bases and J by 2 bases, 4 bases remained unmatched. Per the germline V gene, CDR1 is LNHNV and CDR2 is YYDKDF (reference sequence). The CDR3 DNA follows: TGTGCCACCAGCAGAGATCGCGACAGGGGCAATCAGCCCCAGCATTTT. Protein sequence: CATSRDRDRGNQPQHF.